This TCR beta chain was retrieved from a study of blood T cells in healthy people across ages. Looked up from germline, CDR1 is DFQATT and CDR2 is SNEGSKA (reference sequence). CDR3 length: 13 amino acids. PCR was performed a second time for roughly 7 to 12 cycles using a sample-barcoded 5' primer and a J-beta primer mix. TCRdb recomputed calls from the 5' RACE reads with MiXCR, one row per CDR3 protein. The sample shows about 400,000 distinct CDR3 sequences, 52% of them seen only once. Study results and caveats: Older age coincided with a roughly linear decline in TCR beta diversity per million T cells.

This clonotype came up a few times. Its antigen is currently unknown. A read error may account for a junction end that differs from germline. This clonotype originated in a man aged 55 to 69 in good health. The rearrangement joins TRBV20-1 to TRBJ2-1; D not resolved. Sequenced material: blood. The CDR3 DNA reads as TGCAGCGCTATAGAATACACCTCTACTGAGCAGTTCTTC. It is translated as CSAIEYTSTEQFF.